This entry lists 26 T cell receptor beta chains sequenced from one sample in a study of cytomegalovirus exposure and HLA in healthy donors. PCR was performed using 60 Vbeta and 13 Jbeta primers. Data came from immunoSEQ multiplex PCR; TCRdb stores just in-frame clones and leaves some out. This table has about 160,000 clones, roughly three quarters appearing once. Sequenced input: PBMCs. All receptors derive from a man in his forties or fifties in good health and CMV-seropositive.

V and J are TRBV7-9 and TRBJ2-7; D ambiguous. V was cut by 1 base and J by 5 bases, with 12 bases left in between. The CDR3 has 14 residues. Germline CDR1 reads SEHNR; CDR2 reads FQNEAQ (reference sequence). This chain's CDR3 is CASSLELRFNEQYF. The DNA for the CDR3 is TGTGCCAGCAGCTTAGAGTTACGGTTTAACGAGCAGTACTTC.

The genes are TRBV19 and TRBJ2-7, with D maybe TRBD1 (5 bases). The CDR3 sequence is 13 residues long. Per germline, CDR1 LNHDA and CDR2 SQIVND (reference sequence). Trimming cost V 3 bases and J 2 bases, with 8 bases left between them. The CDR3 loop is CASSMGRAYEQYF. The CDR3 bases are TGTGCCAGTAGTATGGGCAGGGCCTACGAGCAGTACTTC.

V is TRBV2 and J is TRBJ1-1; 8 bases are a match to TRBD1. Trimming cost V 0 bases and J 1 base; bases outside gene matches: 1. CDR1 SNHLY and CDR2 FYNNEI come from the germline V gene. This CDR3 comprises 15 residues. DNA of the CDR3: TGTGCCAGCAGTGAAGCGCAGGGGGCGAACACTGAAGCTTTCTTT. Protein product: CASSEAQGANTEAFF.

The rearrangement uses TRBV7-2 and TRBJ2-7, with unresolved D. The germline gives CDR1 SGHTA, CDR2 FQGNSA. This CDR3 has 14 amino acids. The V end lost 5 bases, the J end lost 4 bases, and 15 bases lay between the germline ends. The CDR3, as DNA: TGTGCCAGCAGCAAGACGGCGGCCGGTTACGAGCAGTACTTC. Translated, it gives CASSKTAAGYEQYF.

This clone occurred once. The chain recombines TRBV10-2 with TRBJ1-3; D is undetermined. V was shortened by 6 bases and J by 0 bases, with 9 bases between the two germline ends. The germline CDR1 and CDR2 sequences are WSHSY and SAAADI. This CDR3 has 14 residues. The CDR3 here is CASSSGTSGNTIYF. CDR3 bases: TGCGCCAGCAGCTCAGGTACCTCTGGAAACACCATATATTTT.

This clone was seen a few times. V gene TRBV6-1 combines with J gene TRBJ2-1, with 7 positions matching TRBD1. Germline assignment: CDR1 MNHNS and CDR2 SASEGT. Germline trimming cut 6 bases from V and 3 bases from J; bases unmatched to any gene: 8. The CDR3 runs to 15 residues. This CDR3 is CASSPGQVIYNEQFF. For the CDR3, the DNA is TGTGCCAGCAGCCCCGGACAGGTTATCTACAATGAGCAGTTCTTC.

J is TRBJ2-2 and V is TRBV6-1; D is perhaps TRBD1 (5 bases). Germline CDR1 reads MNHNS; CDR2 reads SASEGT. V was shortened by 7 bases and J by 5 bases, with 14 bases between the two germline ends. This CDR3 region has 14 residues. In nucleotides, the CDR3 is TGTGCCAGCATACCAGGACAACCAACCGGGGAGCTGTTTTTT. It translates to CASIPGQPTGELFF.

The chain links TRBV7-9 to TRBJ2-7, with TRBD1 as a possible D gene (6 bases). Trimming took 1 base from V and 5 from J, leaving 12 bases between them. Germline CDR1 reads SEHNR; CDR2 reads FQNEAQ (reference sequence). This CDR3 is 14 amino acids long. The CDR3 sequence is CASSLGGGGDEQYF. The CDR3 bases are TGTGCCAGCAGCTTAGGAGGGGGTGGCGACGAGCAGTACTTC.

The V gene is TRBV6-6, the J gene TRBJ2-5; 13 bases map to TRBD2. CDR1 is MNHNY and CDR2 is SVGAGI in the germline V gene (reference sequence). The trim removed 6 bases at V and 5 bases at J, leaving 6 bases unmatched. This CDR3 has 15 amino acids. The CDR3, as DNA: TGTGCCAGCAGGCCTGCGACTAGCGGGGGGGAGACCCAGTACTTC. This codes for CASRPATSGGETQYF.

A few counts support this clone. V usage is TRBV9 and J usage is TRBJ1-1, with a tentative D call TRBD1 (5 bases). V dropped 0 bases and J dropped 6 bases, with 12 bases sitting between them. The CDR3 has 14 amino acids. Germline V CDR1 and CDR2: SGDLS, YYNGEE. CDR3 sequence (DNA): TGTGCCAGCAGCGTAGGGCAGGGAGGATCTGAAGCTTTCTTT. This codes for CASSVGQGGSEAFF.

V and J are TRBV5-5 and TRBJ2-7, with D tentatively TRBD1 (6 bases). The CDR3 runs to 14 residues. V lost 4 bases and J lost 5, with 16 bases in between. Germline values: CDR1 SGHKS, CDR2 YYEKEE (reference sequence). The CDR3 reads CASSPIGGWNEQYF. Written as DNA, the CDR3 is TGTGCCAGCAGCCCTATAGGGGGTTGGAACGAGCAGTACTTC.

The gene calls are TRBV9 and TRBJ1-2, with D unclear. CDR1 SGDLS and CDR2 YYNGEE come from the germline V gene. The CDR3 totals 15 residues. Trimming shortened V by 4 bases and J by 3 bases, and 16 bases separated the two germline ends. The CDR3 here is CASSPRGGSHYGYTF. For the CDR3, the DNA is TGTGCCAGCAGCCCGCGGGGAGGGTCCCACTATGGCTACACCTTC.

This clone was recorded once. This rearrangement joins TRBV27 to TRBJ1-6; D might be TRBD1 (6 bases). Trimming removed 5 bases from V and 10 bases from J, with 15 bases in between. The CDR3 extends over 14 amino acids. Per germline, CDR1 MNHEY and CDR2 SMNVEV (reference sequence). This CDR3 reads CASSPRDIKSPLHF. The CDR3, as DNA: TGTGCCAGCAGTCCCCGGGACATTAAATCACCCCTCCACTTT.

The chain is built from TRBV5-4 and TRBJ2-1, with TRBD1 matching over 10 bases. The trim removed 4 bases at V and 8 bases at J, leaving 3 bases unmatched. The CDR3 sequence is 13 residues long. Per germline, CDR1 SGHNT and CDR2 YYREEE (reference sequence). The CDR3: CASSRDRGDEQFF. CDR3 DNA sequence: TGTGCCAGCAGCCGGGACAGGGGCGATGAGCAGTTCTTC.

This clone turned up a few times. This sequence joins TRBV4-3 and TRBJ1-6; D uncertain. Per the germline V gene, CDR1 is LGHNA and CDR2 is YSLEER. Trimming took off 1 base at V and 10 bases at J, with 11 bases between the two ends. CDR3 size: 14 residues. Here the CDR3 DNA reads TGCGCCAGCAGCCAAGGGGTGGCGGGGTCACCCCTCCACTTT. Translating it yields CASSQGVAGSPLHF.

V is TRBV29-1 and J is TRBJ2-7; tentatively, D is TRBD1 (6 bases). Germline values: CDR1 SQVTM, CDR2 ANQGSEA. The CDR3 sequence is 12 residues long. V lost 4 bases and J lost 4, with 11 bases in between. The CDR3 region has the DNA TGCAGCGTTGCGGCAGGGGCTTACGAGCAGTACTTC. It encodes CSVAAGAYEQYF.

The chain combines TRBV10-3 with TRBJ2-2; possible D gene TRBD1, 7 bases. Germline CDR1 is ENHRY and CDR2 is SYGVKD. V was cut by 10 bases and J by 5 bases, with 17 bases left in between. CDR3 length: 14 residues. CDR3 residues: CATMRQGGTGELFF. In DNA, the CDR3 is TGTGCCACTATGAGACAGGGAGGTACCGGGGAGCTGTTTTTT.

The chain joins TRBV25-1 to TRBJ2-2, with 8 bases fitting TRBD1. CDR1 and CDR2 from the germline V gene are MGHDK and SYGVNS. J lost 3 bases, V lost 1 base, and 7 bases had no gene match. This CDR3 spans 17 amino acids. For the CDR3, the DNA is TGTGCCAGCAGTGAATCCCGGACAGGGAAGGACACCGGGGAGCTGTTTTTT. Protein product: CASSESRTGKDTGELFF.

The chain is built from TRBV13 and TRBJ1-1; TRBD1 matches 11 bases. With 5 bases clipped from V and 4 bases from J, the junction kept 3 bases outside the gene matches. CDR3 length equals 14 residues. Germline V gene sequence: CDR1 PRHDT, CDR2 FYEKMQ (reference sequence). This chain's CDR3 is CASSLGTGGTEAFF. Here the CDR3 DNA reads TGTGCCAGCAGCCTCGGGACAGGGGGCACTGAAGCTTTCTTT.

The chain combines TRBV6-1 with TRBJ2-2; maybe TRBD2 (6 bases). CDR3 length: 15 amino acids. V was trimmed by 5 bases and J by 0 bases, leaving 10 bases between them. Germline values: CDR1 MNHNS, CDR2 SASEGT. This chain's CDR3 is CASSWGVANTGELFF. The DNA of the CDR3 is TGTGCCAGCAGTTGGGGGGTGGCGAACACCGGGGAGCTGTTTTTT.

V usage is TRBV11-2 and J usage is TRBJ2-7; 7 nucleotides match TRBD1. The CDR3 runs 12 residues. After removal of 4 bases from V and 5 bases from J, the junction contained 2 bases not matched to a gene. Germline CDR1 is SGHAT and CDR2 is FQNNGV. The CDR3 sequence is CASSYRGDEQYF. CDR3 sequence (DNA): TGTGCCAGCAGCTACAGGGGCGACGAGCAGTACTTC.

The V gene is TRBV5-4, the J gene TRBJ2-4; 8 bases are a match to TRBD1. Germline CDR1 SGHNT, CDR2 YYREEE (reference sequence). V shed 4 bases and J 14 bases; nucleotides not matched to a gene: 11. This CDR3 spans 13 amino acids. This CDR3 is CASSPPGQDSEYF. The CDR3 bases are TGTGCCAGCAGCCCTCCGGGACAGGATTCTGAGTACTTC.

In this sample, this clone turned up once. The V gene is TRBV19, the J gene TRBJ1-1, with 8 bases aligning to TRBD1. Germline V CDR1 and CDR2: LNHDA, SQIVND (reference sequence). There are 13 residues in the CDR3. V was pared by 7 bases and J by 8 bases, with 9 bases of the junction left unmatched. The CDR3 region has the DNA TGTGCCAGTACCATAGGACAGGGCTGGGAAGCTTTCTTT. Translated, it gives CASTIGQGWEAFF.

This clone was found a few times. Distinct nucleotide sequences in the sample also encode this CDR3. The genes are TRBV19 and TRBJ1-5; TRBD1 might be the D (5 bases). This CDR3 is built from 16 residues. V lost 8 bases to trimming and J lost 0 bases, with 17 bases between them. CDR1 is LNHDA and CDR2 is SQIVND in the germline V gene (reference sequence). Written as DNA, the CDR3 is TGTGCCAGTCTCCAGACAGTGGATTATAGCAATCAGCCCCAGCATTTT. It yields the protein CASLQTVDYSNQPQHF.

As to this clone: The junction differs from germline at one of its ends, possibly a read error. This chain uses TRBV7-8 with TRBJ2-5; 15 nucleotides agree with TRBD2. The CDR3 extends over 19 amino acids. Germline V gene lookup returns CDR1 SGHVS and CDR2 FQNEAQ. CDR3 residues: CAGSQMGLAGGFYQETQYF. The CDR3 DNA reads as TGTGCCGGCAGCCAGATGGGACTAGCGGGGGGATTCTACCAAGAGACCCAGTACTTC.

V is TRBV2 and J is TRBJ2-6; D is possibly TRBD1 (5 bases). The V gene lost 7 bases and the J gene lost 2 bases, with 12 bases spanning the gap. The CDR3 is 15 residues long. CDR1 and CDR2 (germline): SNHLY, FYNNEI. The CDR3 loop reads CASINDSPGANVLTF. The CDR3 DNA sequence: TGTGCCAGCATCAATGACAGCCCTGGGGCCAACGTCCTGACTTTC.